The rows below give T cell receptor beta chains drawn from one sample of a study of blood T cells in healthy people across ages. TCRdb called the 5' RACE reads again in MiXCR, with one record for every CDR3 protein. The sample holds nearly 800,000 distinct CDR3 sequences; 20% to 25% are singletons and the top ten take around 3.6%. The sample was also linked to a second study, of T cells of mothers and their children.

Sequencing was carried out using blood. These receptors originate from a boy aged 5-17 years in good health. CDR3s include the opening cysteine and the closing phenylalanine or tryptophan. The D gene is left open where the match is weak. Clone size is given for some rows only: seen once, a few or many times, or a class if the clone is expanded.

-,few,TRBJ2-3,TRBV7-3,TGTGCCAGCAGCTTAACAGGAATGGCAGATACGCAGTATTTT,CASSLTGMADTQYF
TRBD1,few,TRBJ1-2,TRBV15,TGTGCCACCAGCAGAGATTTGACAGGGGGCGTCCACTATGGCTACACCTTC,CATSRDLTGGVHYGYTF
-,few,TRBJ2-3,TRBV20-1,TGCAGTCCTATCGTGCAGGGCCCAGATACGCAGTATTTT,CSPIVQGPDTQYF
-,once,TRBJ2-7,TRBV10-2,TGCGCCAGCAGTGAGTTTGCAAACCCCTGCGAGCAGTACTTC,CASSEFANPCEQYF
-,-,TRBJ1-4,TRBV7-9,TGTGCCAGCAGCTTATCCCGGGGGCTTAATGAAAAACTGTTTTTT,CASSLSRGLNEKLFF
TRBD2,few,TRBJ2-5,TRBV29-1,TGCAGCGTTGAGAGGCGACTAGCTTCCGAGACCCAGTACTTC,CSVERRLASETQYF
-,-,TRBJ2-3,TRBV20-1,TGCAGTGCTCTAGCCGGGCTATCAGATACGCAGTATTTT,CSALAGLSDTQYF
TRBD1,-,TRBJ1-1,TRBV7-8,TGTGCCAGCAGCCCCCTCAGGGGGGCGCGGGCTGAAGCTTTCTTT,CASSPLRGARAEAFF
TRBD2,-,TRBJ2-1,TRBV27,TGTGCCAGCAGTGTCTCGGGACTAGCGGGACATGAGCAGTTCTTC,CASSVSGLAGHEQFF
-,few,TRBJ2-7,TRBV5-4,TGTGCCAGCAGCTTGGGACTCTACTCCTACGAGCAGTACTTC,CASSLGLYSYEQYF
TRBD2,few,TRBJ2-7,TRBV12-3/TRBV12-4,TGTGCCAGCAGTTTACAAAGCGGGAGCTACGAGCAGTACTTC,CASSLQSGSYEQYF
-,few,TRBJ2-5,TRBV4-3,TGCGCCAGCAGCCAACGGAAGTTGGAGACCCAGTACTTC,CASSQRKLETQYF
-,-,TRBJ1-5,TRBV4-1,TGCGCCAGCAGCGGGGTTTATAGCAATCAGCCCCAGCATTTT,CASSGVYSNQPQHF
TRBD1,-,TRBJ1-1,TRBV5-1,TGCGCCAGCAGCAGACAGCAGGGGGACACTGAAGCTTTCTTT,CASSRQQGDTEAFF
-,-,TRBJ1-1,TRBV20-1,TGCAGTGCCGAGTTACAGGTGGGCACTGAAGCTTTCTTT,CSAELQVGTEAFF
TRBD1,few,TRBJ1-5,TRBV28,TGTGCCAGCAGTCGGCAGGGGGCAAGGAATCAGCCCCAGCATTTT,CASSRQGARNQPQHF
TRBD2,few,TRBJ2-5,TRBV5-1,TGCGCCAGCAGCTTGGATATAGCGGGAAGCCAAGAGACCCAGTACTTC,CASSLDIAGSQETQYF
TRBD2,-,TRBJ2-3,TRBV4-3,TGCGCCAGCAGCCAAGATCCCACGGGGGGGGCTAGCACAGATACGCAGTATTTT,CASSQDPTGGASTDTQYF
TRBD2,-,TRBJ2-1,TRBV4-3,TGCGCCAGCAGCCCGAGGACTAGCGGGCCCAATGAGCAGTTCTTC,CASSPRTSGPNEQFF
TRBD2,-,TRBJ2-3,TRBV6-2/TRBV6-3,TGTGCCAGCAGTAATAGCGGGAGCACAGATACGCAGTATTTT,CASSNSGSTDTQYF
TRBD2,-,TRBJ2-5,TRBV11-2,TGTGCCAGCAGTTTAATCCGACTAGCGGGGAGAGAGACCCAGTACTTC,CASSLIRLAGRETQYF
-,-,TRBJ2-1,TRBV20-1,TGCAGTGCGATTACAGGGAGCTCCTACAATGAGCAGTTCTTC,CSAITGSSYNEQFF
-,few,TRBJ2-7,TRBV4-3,TGCGCCAGCAGCCAAGGAGTGGCGATGATGCCCTACGAGCAGTACTTC,CASSQGVAMMPYEQYF
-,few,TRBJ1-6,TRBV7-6,TGTGCCAGCAGCTTAGAACGCGGGTCACCCCTCCACTTT,CASSLERGSPLHF
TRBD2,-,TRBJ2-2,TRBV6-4,TGTGCCAGCAGTGCAAGCGGGGCGAACACCGGGGAGCTGTTTTTT,CASSASGANTGELFF
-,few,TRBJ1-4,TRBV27,TGTGCCAGCAGTTTATTCTGGGGAACTAATGAAAAACTGTTTTTT,CASSLFWGTNEKLFF
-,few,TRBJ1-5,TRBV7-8,TGTGCCAGCAGCTTAGCAGGGGTGTATAGCAATCAGCCCCAGCATTTT,CASSLAGVYSNQPQHF
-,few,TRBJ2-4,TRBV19,TGTGCCAGTAGCATAGGACGGGAACAGTACAAAAACATTCAGTACTTC,CASSIGREQYKNIQYF
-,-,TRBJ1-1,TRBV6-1,TGTGCCAGCAGTGAGCCTTACACGAACACTGAAGCTTTCTTT,CASSEPYTNTEAFF
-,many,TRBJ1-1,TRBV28,TGTGCCAGCAGTGGGACTGAAGCTTTCTTT,CASSGTEAFF
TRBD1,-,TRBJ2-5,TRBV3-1,TGTGCCAGCAGCCATCGACAGGGCTCTGGACAAGAGACCCAGTACTTC,CASSHRQGSGQETQYF
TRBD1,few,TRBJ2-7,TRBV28,TGTGCCAGCAGTTTATCGGGACAGGCACGGGACGAGCAGTACTTC,CASSLSGQARDEQYF
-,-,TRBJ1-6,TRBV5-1,TGCGCCAGCAGCCCCCGACGGGAGGAATCACCCCTCCACTTT,CASSPRREESPLHF
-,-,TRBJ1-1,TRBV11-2,TGTGCCAGCAGCCTCAGGGGAGGTAGGACTGAAGCTTTCTTT,CASSLRGGRTEAFF
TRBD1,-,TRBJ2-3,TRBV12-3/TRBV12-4,TGTGCCAGCAGACCAGGGGGTACAGAAGATACGCAGTATTTT,CASRPGGTEDTQYF
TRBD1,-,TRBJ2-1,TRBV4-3,TGCGCCAGCAGCCAAGTCCTTGGACAGGTGATCCAGTTCTTC,CASSQVLGQVIQFF
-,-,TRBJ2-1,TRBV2,TGTGCCAGCAGTACGTATGAGCAGTTCTTC,CASSTYEQFF
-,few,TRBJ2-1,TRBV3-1,TGTGCCAGCAGCCAAGCGCTATTAGCGGTCAATGAGCAGTTCTTC,CASSQALLAVNEQFF
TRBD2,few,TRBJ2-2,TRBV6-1,TGTGCCAGCAGTGACACATCGGGGGGTAACACCGGGGAGCTGTTTTTT,CASSDTSGGNTGELFF
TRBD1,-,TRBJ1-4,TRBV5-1,TGCGCCAGCAGCTCGGTGGACAGGGTATCATCTGCAACTAATGAAAAACTGTTTTTT,CASSSVDRVSSATNEKLFF
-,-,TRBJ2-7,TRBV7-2,TGTGCCAGCAGCTCCGACGCGGGGCCCGCCTACGAGCAGTACTTC,CASSSDAGPAYEQYF
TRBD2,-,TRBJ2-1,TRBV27,TGTGCCAGCTTAGGACTAGCGGATTACAATGAGCAGTTCTTC,CASLGLADYNEQFF
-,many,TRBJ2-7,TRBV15,TGTGCCACGAAGGACGGGATCTCCTACGAGCAGTACTTC,CATKDGISYEQYF
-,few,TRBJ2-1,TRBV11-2,TGTGCCAGCAGCTTAGATTGGGCGGACAATGAGCAGTTCTTC,CASSLDWADNEQFF
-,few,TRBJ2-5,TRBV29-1,TGCAGCGCCTGCCGGGACGGGGTCTGCGAGGAGACCCAGTACTTC,CSACRDGVCEETQYF
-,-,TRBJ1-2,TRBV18,TGTGCCAGCTCACCACCGGCAGGGAACTATGGCTACACCTTC,CASSPPAGNYGYTF
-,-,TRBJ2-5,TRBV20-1,TGCAGTGCTAGAGATTTTGGGGAAGAGACCCAGTACTTC,CSARDFGEETQYF
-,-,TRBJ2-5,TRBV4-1,TGCGCCAGCAGCCAACAGGGGTACGAGACCCAGTACTTC,CASSQQGYETQYF
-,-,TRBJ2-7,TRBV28,TGTGCCAGCAGTTATACACAGGGCGGCGACGAGCAGTACTTC,CASSYTQGGDEQYF
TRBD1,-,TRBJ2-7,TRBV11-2,TGTGCCAGCAGCCCTCGGGACGGACAGGACAGCTCCTACGAGCAGTACTTC,CASSPRDGQDSSYEQYF
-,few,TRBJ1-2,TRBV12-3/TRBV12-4,TGTGCCAGCAAATCCAAGGGTTATGGCTACACCTTC,CASKSKGYGYTF
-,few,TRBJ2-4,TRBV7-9,TGTGCCAGCAGCTTAGCGTACATCGGCGAGAAAGCCAAAAACATTCAGTACTTC,CASSLAYIGEKAKNIQYF
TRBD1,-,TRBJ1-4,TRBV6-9,TGTGCCAGCAGGGCGGACAGGGGCTCATCCGCAACTAATGAAAAACTGTTTTTT,CASRADRGSSATNEKLFF